This T cell receptor beta chain was retrieved from a study of T cell repertoires in cytomegalovirus infection. Study-level information: CMV infection plus the matching HLA type was flagged by public TCR beta signatures.

Whole-study results and caveats: It was HLA-C-restricted CMV-specific TCR beta clonotypes that dominated the response ex vivo. Individuals carrying CMV plus the relevant HLA were identified by cumulative frequency of public TCR beta families.

This clonotype was detected a few times. Its antigen is still unknown. There are 15 residues in the CDR3. With 7 bases clipped from V and 7 bases from J, the junction kept 16 bases outside the gene matches. Germline-derived CDR1 and CDR2 are MNHNS and SASEGT. MiXCR, run by TCRdb on the reads, gives a single entry per CDR3 protein. This sample has approximately 97,000 distinct CDR3 sequences, with more than 15% found just once. The chain is built from TRBV6-1 and TRBJ2-7; the match to TRBD1 covers 7 bases. Material: PBMCs. The clonotype was recovered from a human donor in good health (CMV status not recorded). Some clones in this sample may be carry-over from other donors' samples. The CDR3 region is CASTNPGQHSGEQYF. In DNA, the CDR3 is TGTGCCAGCACCAACCCGGGACAGCACTCTGGGGAGCAGTACTTC.